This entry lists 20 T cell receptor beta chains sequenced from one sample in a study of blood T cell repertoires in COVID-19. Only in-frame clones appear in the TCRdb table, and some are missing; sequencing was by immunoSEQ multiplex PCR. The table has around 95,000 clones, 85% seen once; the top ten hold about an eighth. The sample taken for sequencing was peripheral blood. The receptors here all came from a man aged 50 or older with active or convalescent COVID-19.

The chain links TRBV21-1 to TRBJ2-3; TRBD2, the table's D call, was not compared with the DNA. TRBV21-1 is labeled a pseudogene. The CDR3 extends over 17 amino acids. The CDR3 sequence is CASSRCSGSRGTDTQYF. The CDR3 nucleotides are TGTGCCAGCAGCCGCTGCAGCGGGAGTAGAGGGACAGATACGCAGTATTTT.

The CDR3 region has the DNA TGTGCCTGGACTAGCGGGTCGAACACCGGGGAGCTGTTTTTT. This gives the protein CAWTSGSNTGELFF. The chain combines TRBV30 with TRBJ2-2, with 8 nucleotides matching TRBD2. The CDR3 totals 14 residues. The junction had 1 base not matched to a gene; V was cut back by 4 bases and J by 0 bases. Germline V gives CDR1 GTSNPN, CDR2 SVGIG (reference sequence).

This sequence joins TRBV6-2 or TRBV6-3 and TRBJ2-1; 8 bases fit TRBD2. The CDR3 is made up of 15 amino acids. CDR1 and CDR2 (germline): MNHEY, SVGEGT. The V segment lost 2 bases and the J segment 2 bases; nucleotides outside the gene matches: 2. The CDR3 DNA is TGTGCCAGCAGTTACACTAGCGGAGCCTACAATGAGCAGTTCTTC. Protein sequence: CASSYTSGAYNEQFF.

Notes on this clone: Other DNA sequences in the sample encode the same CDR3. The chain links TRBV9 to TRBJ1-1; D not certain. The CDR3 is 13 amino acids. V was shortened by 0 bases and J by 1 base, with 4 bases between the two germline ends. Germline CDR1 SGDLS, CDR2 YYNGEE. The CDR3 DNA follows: TGTGCCAGCAGCGTAGGCAGGAACACTGAAGCTTTCTTT. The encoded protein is CASSVGRNTEAFF.

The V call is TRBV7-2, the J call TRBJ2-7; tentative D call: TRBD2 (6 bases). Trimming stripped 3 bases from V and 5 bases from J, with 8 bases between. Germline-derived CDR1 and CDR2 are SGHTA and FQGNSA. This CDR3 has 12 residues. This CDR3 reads CASSLTRNEQYF. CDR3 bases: TGTGCCAGCAGCTTGACTAGGAACGAGCAGTACTTC. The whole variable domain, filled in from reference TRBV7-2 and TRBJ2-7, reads GAGVSQSPSNKVTEKGKDVELRCDPISGHTALYWYRQSLGQGLEFLIYFQGNSAPDKSGLPSDRFSAERTGGSVSTLTIQRTQQEDSAVYLCASSLTRNEQYFGPGTRLTVT.

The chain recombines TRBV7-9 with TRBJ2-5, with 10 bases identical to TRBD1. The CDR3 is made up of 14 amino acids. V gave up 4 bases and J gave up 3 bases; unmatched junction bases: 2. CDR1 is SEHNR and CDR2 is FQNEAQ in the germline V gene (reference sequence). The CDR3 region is CASSSGQGKETQYF. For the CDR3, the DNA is TGTGCCAGCAGCTCGGGACAGGGGAAAGAGACCCAGTACTTC.

Here the CDR3 DNA reads TGTGCCACCAGTGACCCTGGACACCGGTATGGCTACACCTTC. Residues: CATSDPGHRYGYTF. The V call is TRBV24-1, the J call TRBJ1-2, with D tentatively TRBD1 (5 bases). V was shortened by 4 bases and J by 5 bases, with 13 bases between the two germline ends. In germline, CDR1 is KGHDR, CDR2 SFDVKD. This CDR3 comprises 14 residues.

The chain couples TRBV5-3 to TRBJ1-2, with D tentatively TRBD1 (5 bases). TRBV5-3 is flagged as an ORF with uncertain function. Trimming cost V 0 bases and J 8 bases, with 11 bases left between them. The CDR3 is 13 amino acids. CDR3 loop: CARSLDGRGGYTF. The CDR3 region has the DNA TGTGCCAGAAGCTTGGACGGGAGGGGCGGCTACACCTTC.

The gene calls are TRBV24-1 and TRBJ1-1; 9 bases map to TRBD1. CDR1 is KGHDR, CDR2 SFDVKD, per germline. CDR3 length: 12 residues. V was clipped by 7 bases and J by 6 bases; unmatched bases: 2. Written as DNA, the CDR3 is TGTGCCACCAGAGGACAGGGGTCTGAAGCTTTCTTT. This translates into CATRGQGSEAFF.

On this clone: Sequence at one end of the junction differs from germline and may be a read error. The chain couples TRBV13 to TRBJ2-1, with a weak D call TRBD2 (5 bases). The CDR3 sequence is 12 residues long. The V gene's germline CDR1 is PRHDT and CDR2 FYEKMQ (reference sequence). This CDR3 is CASSATLSSSIF. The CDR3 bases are TGTGCCAGCAGCGCTACCCTGTCTAGCTCAATCTTC.

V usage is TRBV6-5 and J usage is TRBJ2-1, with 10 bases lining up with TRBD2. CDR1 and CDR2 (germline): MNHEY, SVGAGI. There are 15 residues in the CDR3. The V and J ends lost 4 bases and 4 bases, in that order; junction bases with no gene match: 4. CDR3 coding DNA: TGTGCCAGCAGTTTCCGAGCGGGAGGGTACAATGAGCAGTTCTTC. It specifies CASSFRAGGYNEQFF.

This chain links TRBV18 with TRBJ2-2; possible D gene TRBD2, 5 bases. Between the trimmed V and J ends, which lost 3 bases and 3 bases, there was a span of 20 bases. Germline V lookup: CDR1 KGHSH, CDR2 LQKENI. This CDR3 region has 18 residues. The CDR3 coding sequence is TGTGCCAGCTCACCTAGAAGCATGGGCGGGTCGGACACCGGGGAGCTGTTTTTT. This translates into CASSPRSMGGSDTGELFF.

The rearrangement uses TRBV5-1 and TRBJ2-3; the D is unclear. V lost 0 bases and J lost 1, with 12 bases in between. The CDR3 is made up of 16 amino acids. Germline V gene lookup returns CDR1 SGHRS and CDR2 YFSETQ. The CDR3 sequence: CASSLVGDAGTDTQYF. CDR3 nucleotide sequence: TGCGCCAGCAGCTTGGTAGGCGACGCGGGCACAGATACGCAGTATTTT.

The CDR3 coding sequence is TGTGCCAGCAGCCAAGGAGCGGCTACTAGCACAGATACGCAGTATTTT. The encoded protein is CASSQGAATSTDTQYF. This chain links TRBV3-1 (or the pseudogene TRBV3-2) with TRBJ2-3; weak D call: TRBD2 (5 bases). The CDR3 totals 16 residues. V was trimmed by 1 base and J by 0 bases, leaving 11 bases between them. Per the germline V gene, CDR1 is LGHDT and CDR2 is YNNKEL (reference sequence).

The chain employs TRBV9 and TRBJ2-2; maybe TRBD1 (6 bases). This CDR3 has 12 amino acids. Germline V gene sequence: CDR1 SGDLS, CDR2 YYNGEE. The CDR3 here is CASGTYTGELFF. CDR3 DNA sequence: TGTGCAAGTGGGACATACACCGGGGAGCTGTTTTTT.

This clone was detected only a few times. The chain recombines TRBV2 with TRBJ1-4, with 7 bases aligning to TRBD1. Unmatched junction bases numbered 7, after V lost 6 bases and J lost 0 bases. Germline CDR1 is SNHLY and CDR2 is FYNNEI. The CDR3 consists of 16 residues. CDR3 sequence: CASSPGQPTTNEKLFF. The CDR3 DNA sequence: TGTGCCAGCAGCCCGGGACAGCCCACAACTAATGAAAAACTGTTTTTT.

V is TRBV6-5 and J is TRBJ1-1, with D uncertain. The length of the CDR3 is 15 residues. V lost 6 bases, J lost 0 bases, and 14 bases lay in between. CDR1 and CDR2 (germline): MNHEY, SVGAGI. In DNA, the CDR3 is TGTGCCAGCAGGGCCGGGAGGGCTCTGAACACTGAAGCTTTCTTT. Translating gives CASRAGRALNTEAFF.

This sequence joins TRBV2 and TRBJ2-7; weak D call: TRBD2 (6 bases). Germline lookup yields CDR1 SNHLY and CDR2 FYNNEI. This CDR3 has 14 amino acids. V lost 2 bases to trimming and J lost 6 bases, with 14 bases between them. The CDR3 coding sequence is TGTGCCAGCAGTGAACTAGACCGCGGGACCGAGCAGTACTTC. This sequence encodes CASSELDRGTEQYF.

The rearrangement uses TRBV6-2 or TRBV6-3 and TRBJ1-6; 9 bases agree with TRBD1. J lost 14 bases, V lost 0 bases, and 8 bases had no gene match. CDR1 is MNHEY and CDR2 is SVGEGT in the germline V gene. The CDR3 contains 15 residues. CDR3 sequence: CASSYSPDRGGTLHF. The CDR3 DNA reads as TGTGCCAGCAGTTACTCGCCGGACAGGGGAGGTACCCTCCACTTT.

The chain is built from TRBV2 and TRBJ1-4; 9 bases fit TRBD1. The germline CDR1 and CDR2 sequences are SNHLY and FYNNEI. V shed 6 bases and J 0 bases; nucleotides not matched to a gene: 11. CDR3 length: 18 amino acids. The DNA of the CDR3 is TGTGCCAGCAGACAGGGACAGGGTGGACCCGCAACTAATGAAAAACTGTTTTTT. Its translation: CASRQGQGGPATNEKLFF.